This TCR beta chain was documented in a study of cytomegalovirus exposure and HLA in healthy donors. CDR1 and CDR2 from the germline V gene are MDHEN and SYDVKM. V was cut by 4 bases and J by 1 base, with 13 bases left in between. The CDR3 length is 16 residues. PCR amplification relied on 60 Vbeta primers (plus 13 Jbeta primers). The repertoire was sequenced with immunoSEQ multiplex PCR; TCRdb's copy has only in-frame clones and lacks some. In the table there are 150,000 or so clones, roughly three quarters of which are singletons. Sequencing was carried out using PBMCs. The TCR originated in a man between 25 and 39 years old in good health and CMV-seropositive. This sequence joins TRBV28 and TRBJ2-2; D is perhaps TRBD1 (5 bases). CDR3 residues: CASSSTRQLNTGELFF. The CDR3, as DNA: TGTGCCAGCAGTTCTACCCGACAGTTGAACACCGGGGAGCTGTTTTTT.